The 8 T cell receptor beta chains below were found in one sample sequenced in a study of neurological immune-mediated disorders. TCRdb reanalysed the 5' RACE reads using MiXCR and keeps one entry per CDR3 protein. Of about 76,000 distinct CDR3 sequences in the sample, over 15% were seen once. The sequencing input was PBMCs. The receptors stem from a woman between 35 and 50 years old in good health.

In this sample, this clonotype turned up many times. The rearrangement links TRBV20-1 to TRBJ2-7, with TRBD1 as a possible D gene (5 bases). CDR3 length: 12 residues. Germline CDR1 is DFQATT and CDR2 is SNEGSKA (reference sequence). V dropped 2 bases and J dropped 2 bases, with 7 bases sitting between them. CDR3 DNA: TGCAGTGCTAGACAGGGAACCTACGAGCAGTACTTC. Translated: CSARQGTYEQYF.

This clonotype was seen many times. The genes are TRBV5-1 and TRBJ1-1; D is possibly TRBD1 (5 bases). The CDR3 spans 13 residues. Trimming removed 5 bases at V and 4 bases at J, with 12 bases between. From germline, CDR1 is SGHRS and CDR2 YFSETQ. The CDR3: CASSSGQVTEAFF. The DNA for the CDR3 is TGCGCCAGCAGTTCGGGGCAGGTCACTGAAGCTTTCTTT.

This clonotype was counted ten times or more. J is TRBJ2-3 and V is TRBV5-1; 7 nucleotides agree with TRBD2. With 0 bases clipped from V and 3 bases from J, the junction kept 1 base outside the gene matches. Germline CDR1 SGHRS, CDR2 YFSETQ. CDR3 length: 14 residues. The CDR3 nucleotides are TGCGCCAGCAGCTTGGAACTAGCGACAGATACGCAGTATTTT. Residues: CASSLELATDTQYF.

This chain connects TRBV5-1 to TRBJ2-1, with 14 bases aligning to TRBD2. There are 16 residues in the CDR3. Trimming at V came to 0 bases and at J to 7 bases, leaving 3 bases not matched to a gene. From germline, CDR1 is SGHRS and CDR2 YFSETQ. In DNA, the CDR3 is TGCGCCAGCAGCTTGGAAGGGACTAGCGGGAGAAATGAGCAGTTCTTC. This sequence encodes CASSLEGTSGRNEQFF.

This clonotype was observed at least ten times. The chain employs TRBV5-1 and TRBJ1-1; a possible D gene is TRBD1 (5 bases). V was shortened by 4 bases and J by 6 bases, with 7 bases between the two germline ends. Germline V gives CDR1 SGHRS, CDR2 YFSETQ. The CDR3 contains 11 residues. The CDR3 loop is CASSRDAEAFF. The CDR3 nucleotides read TGCGCCAGCAGCAGGGACGCTGAAGCTTTCTTT.

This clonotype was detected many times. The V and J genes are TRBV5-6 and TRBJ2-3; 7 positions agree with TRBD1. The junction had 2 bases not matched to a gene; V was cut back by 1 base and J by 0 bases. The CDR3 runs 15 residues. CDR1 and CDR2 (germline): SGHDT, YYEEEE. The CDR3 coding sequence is TGTGCCAGCAGCTTGCCGGGACAGAGCACAGATACGCAGTATTTT. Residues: CASSLPGQSTDTQYF.

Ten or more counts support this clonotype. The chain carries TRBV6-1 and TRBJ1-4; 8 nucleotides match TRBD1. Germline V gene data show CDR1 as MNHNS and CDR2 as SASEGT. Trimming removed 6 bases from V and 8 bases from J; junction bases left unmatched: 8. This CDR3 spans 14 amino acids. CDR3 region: CASSQDRAGEKLFF. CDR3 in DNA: TGTGCCAGCAGCCAGGACAGGGCGGGGGAAAAACTGTTTTTT.

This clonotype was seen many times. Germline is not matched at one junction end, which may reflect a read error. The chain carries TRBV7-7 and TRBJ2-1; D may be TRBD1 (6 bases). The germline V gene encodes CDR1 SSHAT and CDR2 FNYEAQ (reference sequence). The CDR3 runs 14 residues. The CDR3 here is CASSQGPEGDEQFF. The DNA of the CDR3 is TGTGCTAGCAGCCAGGGCCCCGAGGGGGATGAGCAGTTCTTC.